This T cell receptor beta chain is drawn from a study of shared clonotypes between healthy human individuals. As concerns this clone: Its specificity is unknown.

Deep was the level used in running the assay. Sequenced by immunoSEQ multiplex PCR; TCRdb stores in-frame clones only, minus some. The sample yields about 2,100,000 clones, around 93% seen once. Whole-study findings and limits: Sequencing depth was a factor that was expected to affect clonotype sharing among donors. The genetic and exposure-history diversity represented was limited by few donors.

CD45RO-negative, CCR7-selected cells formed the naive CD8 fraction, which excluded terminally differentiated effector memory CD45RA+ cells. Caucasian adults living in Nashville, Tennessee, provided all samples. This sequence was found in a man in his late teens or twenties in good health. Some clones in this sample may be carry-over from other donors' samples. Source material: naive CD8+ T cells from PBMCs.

The CDR3 nucleotides are TGTGCCAGCAGCTTAGCACCGGGACTATCCTATGAGCAGTTCTTC. The encoded protein is CASSLAPGLSYEQFF. This chain uses TRBV7-6 with TRBJ2-1; 7 nucleotides agree with TRBD2. The ends lost 0 bases at V and 8 bases at J; junction bases unmatched: 7. The CDR3 has 15 residues. CDR1 is SGHVS and CDR2 is FNYEAQ in the germline V gene.